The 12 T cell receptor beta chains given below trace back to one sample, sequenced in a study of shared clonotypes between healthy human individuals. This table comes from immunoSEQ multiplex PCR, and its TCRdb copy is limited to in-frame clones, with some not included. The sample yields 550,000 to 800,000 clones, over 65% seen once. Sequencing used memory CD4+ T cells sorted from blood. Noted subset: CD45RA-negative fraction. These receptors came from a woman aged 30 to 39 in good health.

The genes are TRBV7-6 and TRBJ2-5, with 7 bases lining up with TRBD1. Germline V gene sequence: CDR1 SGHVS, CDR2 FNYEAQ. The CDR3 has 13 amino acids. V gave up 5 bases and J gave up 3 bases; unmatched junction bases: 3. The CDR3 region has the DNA TGTGCCAGCAGCCTCGGGACAGAAGAGACCCAGTACTTC. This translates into CASSLGTEETQYF.

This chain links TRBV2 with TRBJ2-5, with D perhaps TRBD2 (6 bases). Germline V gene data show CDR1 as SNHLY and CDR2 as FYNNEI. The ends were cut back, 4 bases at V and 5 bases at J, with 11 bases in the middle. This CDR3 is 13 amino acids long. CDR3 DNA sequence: TGTGCCAGCAGTGGGGAGGTAGGGGAGACCCAGTACTTC. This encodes CASSGEVGETQYF.

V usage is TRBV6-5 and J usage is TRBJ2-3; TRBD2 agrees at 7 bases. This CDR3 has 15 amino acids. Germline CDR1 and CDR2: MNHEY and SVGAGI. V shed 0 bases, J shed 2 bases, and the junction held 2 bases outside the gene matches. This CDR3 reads CASSYSAGVTDTQYF. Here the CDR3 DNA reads TGTGCCAGCAGTTACTCCGCGGGAGTCACAGATACGCAGTATTTT.

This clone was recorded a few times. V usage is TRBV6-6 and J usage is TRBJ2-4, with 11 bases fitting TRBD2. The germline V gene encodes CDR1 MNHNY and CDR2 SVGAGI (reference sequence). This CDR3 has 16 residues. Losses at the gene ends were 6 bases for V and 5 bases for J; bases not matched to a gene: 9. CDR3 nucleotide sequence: TGTGCCAGCAGCCTTAGCGGGAGGGCCTCTGAAAACATTCAGTACTTC. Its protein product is CASSLSGRASENIQYF.

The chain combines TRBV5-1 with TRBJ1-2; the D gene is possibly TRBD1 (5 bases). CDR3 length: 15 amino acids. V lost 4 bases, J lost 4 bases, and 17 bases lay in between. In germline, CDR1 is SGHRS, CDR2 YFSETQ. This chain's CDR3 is CASSPVQASGYGYTF. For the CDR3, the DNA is TGCGCCAGCAGCCCGGTACAGGCATCTGGCTATGGCTACACCTTC.

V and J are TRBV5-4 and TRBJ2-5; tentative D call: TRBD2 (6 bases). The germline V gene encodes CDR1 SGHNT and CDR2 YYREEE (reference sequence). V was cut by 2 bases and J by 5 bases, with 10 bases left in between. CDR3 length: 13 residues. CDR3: CASSFESGETQYF. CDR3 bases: TGTGCCAGCAGCTTTGAAAGCGGGGAGACCCAGTACTTC.

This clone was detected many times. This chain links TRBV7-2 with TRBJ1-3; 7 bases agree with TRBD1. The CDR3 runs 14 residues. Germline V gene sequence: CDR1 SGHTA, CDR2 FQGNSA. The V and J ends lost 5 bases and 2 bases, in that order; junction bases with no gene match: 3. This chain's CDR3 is CASSPQGAGNTIYF. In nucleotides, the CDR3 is TGTGCCAGCAGCCCCCAGGGGGCTGGAAACACCATATATTTT.

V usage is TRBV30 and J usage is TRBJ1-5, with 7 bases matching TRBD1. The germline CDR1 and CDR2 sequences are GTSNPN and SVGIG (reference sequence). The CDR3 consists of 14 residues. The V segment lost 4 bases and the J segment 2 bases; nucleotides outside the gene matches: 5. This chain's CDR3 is CAWTKTGGNQPQHF. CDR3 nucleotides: TGTGCCTGGACTAAAACAGGGGGCAATCAGCCCCAGCATTTT.

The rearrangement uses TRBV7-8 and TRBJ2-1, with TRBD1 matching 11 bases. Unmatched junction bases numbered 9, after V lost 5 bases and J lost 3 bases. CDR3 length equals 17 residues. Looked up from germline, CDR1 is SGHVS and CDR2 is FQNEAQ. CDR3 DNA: TGTGCCAGCAGCGCCCGAGGCGGGACAGGGGGCTACAATGAGCAGTTCTTC. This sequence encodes CASSARGGTGGYNEQFF.

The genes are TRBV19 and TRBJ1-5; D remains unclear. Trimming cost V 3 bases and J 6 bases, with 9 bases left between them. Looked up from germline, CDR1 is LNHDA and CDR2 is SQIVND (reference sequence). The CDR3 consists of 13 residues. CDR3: CASSMQVSQPQHF. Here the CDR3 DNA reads TGTGCCAGTAGTATGCAGGTCAGTCAGCCCCAGCATTTT.

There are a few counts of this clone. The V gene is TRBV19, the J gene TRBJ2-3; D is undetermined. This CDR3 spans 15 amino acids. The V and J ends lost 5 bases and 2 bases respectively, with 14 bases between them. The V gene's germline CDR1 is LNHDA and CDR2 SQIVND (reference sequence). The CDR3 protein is CASSPKRLNTDTQYF. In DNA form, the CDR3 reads TGTGCCAGTAGTCCCAAGCGTCTTAACACAGATACGCAGTATTTT.

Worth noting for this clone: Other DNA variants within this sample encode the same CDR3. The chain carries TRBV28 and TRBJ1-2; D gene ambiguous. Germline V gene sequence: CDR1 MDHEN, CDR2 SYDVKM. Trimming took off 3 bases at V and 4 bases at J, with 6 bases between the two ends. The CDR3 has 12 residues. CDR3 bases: TGTGCCAGCAGTTTGGCGGGCTATGGCTACACCTTC. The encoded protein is CASSLAGYGYTF.